One T cell receptor (beta chain) is described in this entry. These data originate in a study of blood T cell repertoires in COVID-19. Overall study context: PBMCs, B-cell-depleted T cells, or T cells were the source of the cDNA or gDNA that made up the material.

Study processing details: How many nucleated cells were present was estimated from reference gene primer amplification. Generated by immunoSEQ multiplex PCR, the TCRdb table keeps only in-frame clones and is missing some. That table supplies the V and J calls and clone size; D and trimming were determined from the DNA. The sample records more than 250,000 clones, 75% to 85% being singletons. Sequencing was done on a sample of peripheral blood. The sequence was collected from a man over 45 with active or convalescent COVID-19.

DNA for the CDR3: TGTGCCAGCTCACCAGGCGACAGCAACACCGGGGAGCTGTTTTTT. This codes for CASSPGDSNTGELFF. The rearrangement joins TRBV18 to TRBJ2-2; maybe TRBD1 (5 bases). Per the germline V gene, CDR1 is KGHSH and CDR2 is LQKENI. The CDR3 is made up of 15 amino acids. V lost 2 bases to trimming and J lost 2 bases, with 9 bases between them. Combining the CDR3 with reference TRBV18 and TRBJ2-2 gives the whole variable domain NAGVMQNPRHLVRRRGQEARLRCSPMKGHSHVYWYRQLPEEGLKFMVYLQKENIIDESGMPKERFSAEFPKEGPSILRIQQVVRGDSAAYFCASSPGDSNTGELFFGEGSRLTVL.